This T cell receptor (beta chain) was observed in a study of molecular identifiers for immune sequencing clone quantification. Study summary: For replicates, RNA isolated from about 20,000 or 100,000 naive CD8 cells was divided into five portions, of which four were sequenced.

Naive CD8 T cells were sorted, and the gate applied was CD8+CD4-CCR7+CD45RA+. Germline V gene data show CDR1 as MNHEY and CDR2 as SMNVEV (reference sequence). This CDR3 has 15 amino acids. The V and J ends lost 2 bases and 4 bases, in that order; junction bases with no gene match: 8. TCRdb passed the PCR reads through MiXCR, listing each CDR3 protein once. This sample yields more than 450,000 distinct CDR3 sequences, of which about 20% are seen a single time; around 0.84% belongs to the top ten. This TCR came from a human donor in good health. Some libraries in this study had Jurkat cell RNA spiked in. This sequence joins TRBV27 and TRBJ2-7, with TRBD1 identical over 7 bases. The sample comprised naive CD8+ T cells from blood, with Jurkat cell RNA spiked in. The subset: FACS-sorted CD8+CD4-CCR7+CD45RA+ naive T cells. The CDR3 coding sequence is TGTGCCAGCAGTTTAGAACAGGGGCCCCCTTACGAGCAGTACTTC. Its protein is CASSLEQGPPYEQYF.